The source of this T cell receptor beta chain is a study of lymphopenia after photon versus proton radiotherapy. General study points: Post-nadir diversity loss with photons came from oligoclonal expansion, particularly CD8+ Temra cells.

The CDR3 totals 15 residues. The V gene lost 2 bases and the J gene lost 8 bases, with 15 bases spanning the gap. Germline CDR1 and CDR2: MNHNS and SASEGT. Points on this clone: The antigen remains undetermined.

Sequencing used immunoSEQ multiplex PCR; TCRdb keeps in-frame clones, though not all of them. The sample has about 49,000 clones, around 80% seen once. This sample comprised peripheral blood, obtained from a patient treated with photon-based radiotherapy. The sequence came from a man aged 45 to 65 with gastric cancer. The chain joins TRBV6-1 to TRBJ2-2; no definite D call. The DNA for the CDR3 is TGTGCCAGCAGTGAACAGCCCGGCCTGGAGGGGGAGCTGTTTTTT. This gives the protein CASSEQPGLEGELFF.